This T cell receptor (beta chain) originates from a study of spatial heterogeneity in lung cancer. Overall study context: Across the raw uncorrected reads, a unique TCR and UMI combination was observed, on average, more than ten times. Study-level findings and limits: For expanded intratumoral alpha and beta TCRs, counts tracked tumor mutation counts.

This clonotype was found many times. Its cognate antigen is unknown. TCRdb analysed the 5' RACE reads with MiXCR anew, one entry per CDR3 protein. The sample carries about 11,000 distinct CDR3 sequences, approximately 5.1% recorded once. Time point meaning: sample taken at primary tumor resection. Extraction of whole RNA from tumor, nontumor lung or frozen PBMC preceded unsorted sequencing. V lost 5 bases, J lost 5 bases, and 15 bases lay in between. CDR3 length: 14 residues. The germline CDR1 and CDR2 sequences are SGHTA and FQGNSA. The sequence came from a male donor with early-stage non-small cell lung cancer. Material: lung tumor tissue, obtained at surgery. The V and J genes are TRBV7-2 and TRBJ2-5; D is unresolved. This CDR3 is CASSTSTVLETQYF. The CDR3 DNA reads TGTGCCAGCAGCACCTCGACCGTTCTGGAGACCCAGTACTTC.